A selection of T cell receptor beta chains follows, all from one sample in a study of Graves' ophthalmopathy and Graves' hyperthyroidism. MiXCR, applied by TCRdb to the multiplex PCR reads, yields one record per CDR3 protein. Among 900,000 to 1,200,000 distinct CDR3 sequences listed, about 35% were seen once. Sequences were obtained from peripheral blood or thyroid tissue (not recorded which). The source of these receptors is an adult man with Graves' hyperthyroidism. CDR3s include the opening cysteine and the closing phenylalanine or tryptophan. D genes are given only for firm matches. The size entry is marked missing in some rows and otherwise reads once, few, many or a size class.

CDR3aa: CASKQGGGGPLHF; CDR3nt: TGTGCCAGCAAACAGGGCGGCGGGGGGCCCCTCCACTTT; abundance: -; j_gene: TRBJ1-6; d_gene: -; v_gene: TRBV10-3
CDR3aa: CASKLGISNSPLHF; CDR3nt: TGTGCCAGTAAACTTGGTATTTCTAATTCACCCCTCCACTTT; abundance: many; j_gene: TRBJ1-6; d_gene: -; v_gene: TRBV19
CDR3aa: CAIRRDTNSKTQHF; CDR3nt: TGTGCCATCAGGCGGGACACCAACTCAAAGACCCAGCATTTT; abundance: -; j_gene: TRBJ1-5; d_gene: -; v_gene: TRBV10-3
CDR3aa: CASSPTGGINEKLFF; CDR3nt: TGTGCCAGCAGCCCAACAGGGGGGATTAATGAAAAACTGTTTTTT; abundance: many; j_gene: TRBJ1-4; d_gene: TRBD1; v_gene: TRBV7-9
CDR3aa: CASSPTGPSYEQYF; CDR3nt: TGTGCCAGCAGCCCCACCGGCCCCTCCTACGAGCAGTACTTC; abundance: many; j_gene: TRBJ2-7; d_gene: -; v_gene: TRBV7-9
CDR3aa: CASSYLAGNYEQYF; CDR3nt: TGTGCCAGCAGTTACTTAGCGGGAAACTACGAGCAGTACTTC; abundance: -; j_gene: TRBJ2-7; d_gene: TRBD2; v_gene: TRBV10-3
CDR3aa: CASSISGVTEAFF; CDR3nt: TGTGCCAGTAGTATAAGCGGGGTAACTGAAGCTTTCTTT; abundance: -; j_gene: TRBJ1-1; d_gene: -; v_gene: TRBV19
CDR3aa: CASSLGSWSEQYF; CDR3nt: TGTGCCAGCAGCTTAGGGAGCTGGAGCGAGCAGTACTTC; abundance: -; j_gene: TRBJ2-7; d_gene: -; v_gene: TRBV11-2
CDR3aa: CASSQALAGARETQYF; CDR3nt: TGTGCCAGCAGCCAAGCTCTAGCGGGGGCGCGAGAGACCCAGTACTTC; abundance: few; j_gene: TRBJ2-5; d_gene: TRBD2; v_gene: TRBV7-9
CDR3aa: CASSLAPRGANVLTF; CDR3nt: TGTGCCAGCAGCTTAGCGCCGAGGGGGGCCAACGTCCTGACTTTC; abundance: many; j_gene: TRBJ2-6; d_gene: -; v_gene: TRBV7-2
CDR3aa: CASSHRGDGYTF; CDR3nt: TGTGCCAGCAGCCACCGGGGTGATGGCTACACCTTC; abundance: -; j_gene: TRBJ1-2; d_gene: -; v_gene: TRBV7-8
CDR3aa: CASSRAQGFDEQYF; CDR3nt: TGTGCCAGTAGTCGGGCGCAGGGGTTCGACGAGCAGTACTTC; abundance: many; j_gene: TRBJ2-7; d_gene: -; v_gene: TRBV19